The 18 T cell receptor beta chains presented below share a single source sample, sequenced in a study of T cell repertoires in cytomegalovirus infection. Antigens of these TCRs are unknown. TCRdb used MiXCR to reprocess the reads, holding one entry per CDR3 protein. The profile shows about 110,000 distinct CDR3 sequences, over 40% of them singletons. The material was CD8+ T cells from cultured PBMCs, obtained from culture after CMV antigen stimulation. The receptor source for this set is a human donor in good health (CMV status not recorded). Some clones in this sample may be carry-over from other donors' samples.

The chain carries TRBV15 and TRBJ1-1, with a weak D call TRBD1 (5 bases). The germline V and J ends were trimmed by 3 bases and 1 base, with 12 bases remaining between them. Germline V gene data show CDR1 as LNHNV and CDR2 as YYDKDF (reference sequence). This CDR3 comprises 15 residues. The CDR3 nucleotides read TGTGCCACCAGCAGTAGGGACTTTCCGAACACTGAAGCTTTCTTT. Translating it yields CATSSRDFPNTEAFF.

The V and J genes are TRBV7-6 and TRBJ1-3; 7 bases match TRBD1. Losses at the gene ends were 5 bases for V and 4 bases for J; bases not matched to a gene: 11. Germline V CDR1 and CDR2: SGHVS, FNYEAQ. The CDR3 totals 16 residues. CDR3 bases: TGTGCCAGCAGCACCGTAGACAGGGCGTACGGAAACACCATATATTTT. Its translation is CASSTVDRAYGNTIYF.

This clonotype was recorded many times. The V gene is TRBV12-3 or TRBV12-4, the J gene TRBJ2-3, with no clear D. The V gene lost 6 bases and the J gene lost 4 bases, with 26 bases spanning the gap. The CDR3 covers 18 residues. CDR3 sequence reads: CASRRYFVIASVSDTQYF. The CDR3 bases are TGTGCCAGCAGGCGTTATTTCGTTATTGCGTCCGTCTCAGATACGCAGTATTTT.

The chain recombines TRBV12-3 or TRBV12-4 with TRBJ2-5; a possible D gene is TRBD2 (6 bases). V was pared by 6 bases and J by 4 bases, with 15 bases between. The CDR3 is 14 residues long. The CDR3 DNA follows: TGTGCCAGCAGCTACCCCGGGACTTCAGAGACCCAGTACTTC. Residues: CASSYPGTSETQYF.

The chain employs TRBV5-6 and TRBJ2-1; D not certain. V lost 1 base and J lost 9, with 8 bases in between. This CDR3 is 12 amino acids long. Germline CDR1 SGHDT, CDR2 YYEEEE. CDR3 sequence reads: CASSLLGGEQFF. DNA for the CDR3: TGTGCCAGCAGCTTGCTTGGTGGTGAGCAGTTCTTC.

This clonotype was detected ten times or more. The rearrangement links TRBV11-3 to TRBJ2-2; 10 bases are shared with TRBD1. The J segment lost 5 bases and the V segment lost 5 bases, leaving 5 bases of the junction unmatched. The CDR3 extends over 15 amino acids. Germline lookup yields CDR1 SGHNT and CDR2 YENEEA. CDR3 coding DNA: TGTGCCAGCAGCCCCCGGGACAGGGGAACCGGGGAGCTGTTTTTT. The encoded protein is CASSPRDRGTGELFF.

This chain connects TRBV5-5 to TRBJ2-7; tentative D call: TRBD2 (6 bases). The CDR3 totals 14 residues. The V gene's germline CDR1 is SGHKS and CDR2 YYEKEE (reference sequence). Trimming pared 3 bases from V and 0 bases from J, leaving 10 bases between. The CDR3 DNA is TGTGCCAGCAGCTATGGTAGCGGCTCCTACGAGCAGTACTTC. This translates into CASSYGSGSYEQYF.

This chain connects TRBV20-1 to TRBJ1-2; 11 nucleotides line up with TRBD1. The V segment lost 5 bases and the J segment 4 bases; nucleotides outside the gene matches: 3. The length of the CDR3 is 13 residues. CDR1 and CDR2 (germline): DFQATT, SNEGSKA (reference sequence). CDR3 sequence (DNA): TGCAGTGCTCCGGGGACAGGGGGCTATGGCTACACCTTC. Protein: CSAPGTGGYGYTF.

The sample holds many counts of this clonotype. The rearrangement joins TRBV20-1 to TRBJ1-3; 9 bases are shared with TRBD1. V shed 3 bases and J 0 bases; nucleotides not matched to a gene: 3. CDR1 and CDR2 (germline): DFQATT, SNEGSKA (reference sequence). The length of the CDR3 is 15 residues. DNA for the CDR3: TGCAGTGCTAGCGACAGGGGGTCCTCTGGAAACACCATATATTTT. It translates to CSASDRGSSGNTIYF.

The genes are TRBV4-1 and TRBJ1-2; D unresolved. CDR3 length: 15 residues. The germline V gene encodes CDR1 MGHRA and CDR2 YSYEKL. V dropped 1 base and J dropped 8 bases, with 17 bases sitting between them. DNA of the CDR3: TGCGCCAGCAGCCAAGTCCCGGAGTCGGCGCTCGGCTACACCTTC. Translating it yields CASSQVPESALGYTF.

The J gene is TRBJ2-3, the V gene TRBV27, with D perhaps matching TRBD1 or TRBD2 (6 bases each). The V gene's germline CDR1 is MNHEY and CDR2 SMNVEV (reference sequence). This CDR3 is built from 16 residues. Trimming removed 6 bases from V and 2 bases from J, with 18 bases in between. The CDR3 is CASRKQGRRATDTQYF. The CDR3 nucleotides are TGTGCCAGCAGAAAACAGGGTCGGAGGGCCACAGATACGCAGTATTTT.

J is TRBJ2-2 and V is TRBV7-9; weak D call: TRBD1 (6 bases). The CDR3 covers 16 residues. Trimming pared 0 bases from V and 3 bases from J, leaving 11 bases between. CDR1 and CDR2 from the germline V gene are SEHNR and FQNEAQ (reference sequence). CDR3: CASSLAVGQYTGELFF. The DNA for the CDR3 is TGTGCCAGCAGCTTAGCTGTCGGACAGTACACCGGGGAGCTGTTTTTT.

The chain is built from TRBV7-9 and TRBJ2-1, with D hard to call. The germline gives CDR1 SEHNR, CDR2 FQNEAQ (reference sequence). Trimming stripped 8 bases from V and 8 bases from J, with 10 bases between. This CDR3 has 11 residues. CDR3 sequence (DNA): TGTGCCAGCGATGGGGTCCATGAGCAGTTCTTC. It codes for CASDGVHEQFF. The complete variable domain, with remaining parts taken from reference TRBV7-9 and TRBJ2-1, reads DTGVSQNPRHKITKRGQNVTFRCDPISEHNRLYWYRQTLGQGPEFLTYFQNEAQLEKSRLLSDRFSAERPKGSFSTLEIQRTEQGDSAMYLCASDGVHEQFFGPGTRLTVL.

The J gene is TRBJ2-1, the V gene TRBV20-1; the D is unclear. V was pared by 1 base and J by 3 bases, with 10 bases between. This CDR3 contains 14 residues. Germline CDR1 reads DFQATT; CDR2 reads SNEGSKA (reference sequence). The CDR3 reads CSARGIRDYNEQFF. In DNA form, the CDR3 reads TGCAGTGCTAGAGGTATCCGAGACTACAATGAGCAGTTCTTC.

J is TRBJ2-7 and V is TRBV5-4; TRBD2 is a possible D gene (5 bases). Germline V gene sequence: CDR1 SGHNT, CDR2 YYREEE (reference sequence). This CDR3 has 14 residues. Trimming removed 1 base from V and 2 bases from J, with 10 bases in between. CDR3 nucleotide sequence: TGTGCCAGCAGCTTGCCGGGATCCCCCTACGAGCAGTACTTC. This codes for CASSLPGSPYEQYF.

Of note for this clonotype: The CDR3 does not end in the conserved phenylalanine or tryptophan, so this is likely a read error. This chain joins TRBV29-1 and TRBJ2-7; either TRBD1 or TRBD2 may fit D (5 bases each). The V and J ends lost 1 base and 1 base respectively, with 8 bases between them. Germline V lookup: CDR1 SQVTM, CDR2 ANQGSEA. The CDR3 length is 13 residues. The CDR3 reads CSVEGDGSYEQYS. Written as DNA, the CDR3 is TGCAGCGTTGAAGGGGACGGATCCTACGAGCAGTACTCC.

There are a few counts of this clonotype. The chain combines TRBV7-3 with TRBJ2-1, with 9 bases aligning to TRBD2. Trimming took 5 bases from V and 3 from J; bases not matched to a gene: 11. Germline V gene sequence: CDR1 SGHTA, CDR2 FQGTGA. CDR3 length: 17 residues. DNA for the CDR3: TGTGCCAGCAGCCTCTGGGGAGCGGGGGGTGTCTACAATGAGCAGTTCTTC. Translating gives CASSLWGAGGVYNEQFF.

This clonotype came up a few times. V gene TRBV7-2 combines with J gene TRBJ2-5; D assignment may be TRBD1 or TRBD2 (6 bases each). Trimming took 9 bases from V and 2 from J, leaving 13 bases between them. The CDR3 runs 13 residues. Germline CDR1 reads SGHTA; CDR2 reads FQGNSA. The CDR3 DNA is TGTGCCAGTTCCCGGGGGCAACAAGAGACCCAGTACTTC. Its translation is CASSRGQQETQYF.